Sequencing of this T cell receptor beta chain was carried out in a study of cytomegalovirus exposure and HLA in healthy donors. Whole-study context: As released early, the data held 80 million to 90 million unique TCRs from HLA-typed donors.

This clone was counted between two and nine times. The antigen remains unidentified. Trimming took 0 bases from V and 3 from J, leaving 9 bases between them. This CDR3 contains 15 residues. Germline values: CDR1 SGHTA, CDR2 FQGTGA. Findings and caveats of the study: Among the sequence variants, a highly shared cluster was likely an artifact of sequencing. Most of the TCR beta V segments (in an earlier analysis) were productive either about 87% or about 30% of the time.

The PCR contained 60 Vbeta and 13 Jbeta primers. Generated by immunoSEQ multiplex PCR, the TCRdb table keeps only in-frame clones and is missing some. The table shows some 120,000 clones, with 65% to 90% occurring only once. This clonotype originated in a male donor in good health and CMV-seropositive. The sequencing input was PBMCs. The chain employs TRBV7-3 and TRBJ2-1, with D uncertain. The CDR3: CASSLTLANYNEQFF. The CDR3 DNA follows: TGTGCCAGCAGCTTAACTCTGGCCAACTACAATGAGCAGTTCTTC. Together with reference TRBV7-3 and TRBJ2-1, the CDR3 gives the full variable domain: GAGVSQTPSNKVTEKGKYVELRCDPISGHTALYWYRQSLGQGPEFLIYFQGTGAADDSGLPNDRFFAVRPEGSVSTLKIQRTERGDSAVYLCASSLTLANYNEQFFGPGTRLTVL.